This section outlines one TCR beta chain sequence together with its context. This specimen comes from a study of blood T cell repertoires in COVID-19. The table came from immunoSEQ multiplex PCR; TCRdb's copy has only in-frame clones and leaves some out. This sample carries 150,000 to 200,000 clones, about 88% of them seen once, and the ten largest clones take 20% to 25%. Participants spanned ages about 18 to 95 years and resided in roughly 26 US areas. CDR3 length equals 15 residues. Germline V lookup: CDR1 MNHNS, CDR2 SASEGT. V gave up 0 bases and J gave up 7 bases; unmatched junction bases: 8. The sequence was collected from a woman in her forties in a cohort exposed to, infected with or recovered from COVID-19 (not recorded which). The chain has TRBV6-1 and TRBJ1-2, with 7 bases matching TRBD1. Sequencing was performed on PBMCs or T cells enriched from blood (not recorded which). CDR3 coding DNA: TGTGCCAGCAGTGAAGCTAGGGACAGCGGGTCTGGCTACACCTTC. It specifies CASSEARDSGSGYTF.